Below are 10 T cell receptor beta chains sequenced from a single sample in a study of T cells expressing NK-cell markers. TCRdb re-called the 5' RACE reads and gives one entry per CDR3 protein, without DNA. Its clone listing holds fewer than 400,000 distinct CDR3 sequences. The sequencing input was blood T cells: a sorted CD56 or NKG2C T cell subset, CD4+ or CD8+ T cells, or bulk PBMC T cells (not recorded which). These receptors were taken from a man aged 18-69 years in good health.

The chain uses TRBV7-2 and TRBJ2-5; TCRdb's D call, TRBD2, is unchecked because there is no DNA. CDR3 length equals 14 residues. CDR1 SGHTA and CDR2 FQGNSA come from the germline V gene. CDR3 sequence: CASSLVAGGETQYF.

The chain has TRBV2 and TRBJ2-5; the D call from TCRdb, TRBD2, cannot be confirmed without DNA. The CDR3 length is 14 residues. The V gene's germline CDR1 is SNHLY and CDR2 FYNNEI. CDR3 amino acids: CASSLGLNGETQYF.

The chain links TRBV15 to TRBJ1-2; TCRdb proposes TRBD1, but this gene call is untestable without DNA. CDR3 length equals 17 residues. CDR1 is LNHNV and CDR2 is YYDKDF in the germline V gene (reference sequence). CDR3 protein: CATSRSGGNRGINGYTF.

The chain couples TRBV20-1 to TRBJ2-1; the D gene TCRdb calls, TRBD2, cannot be checked with no DNA. There are 17 residues in the CDR3. CDR1 and CDR2 from the germline V gene are DFQATT and SNEGSKA (reference sequence). The CDR3 loop is CSAPGLASATGKNEQFF.

This sequence joins TRBV5-1 and TRBJ2-5. Per germline, CDR1 SGHRS and CDR2 YFSETQ. The CDR3 loop spans 13 amino acids. The CDR3 reads CASSYFLGETQYF.

The V gene is TRBV7-9, the J gene TRBJ2-1; absent DNA, TCRdb's TRBD1 call cannot be checked. Germline CDR1 SEHNR, CDR2 FQNEAQ (reference sequence). CDR3 size: 14 residues. CDR3 sequence: CASSLKMLQGGQFF.

J is TRBJ1-5 and V is TRBV20-1; TCRdb names TRBD1, which stays unverified in the absence of DNA. The CDR3 loop spans 14 amino acids. Germline CDR1 and CDR2: DFQATT and SNEGSKA (reference sequence). The CDR3 here is CSASPPQGRQPQHF.

This rearrangement joins TRBV2 to TRBJ2-2; no DNA is available, so the TRBD1 call from TCRdb remains unchecked. The CDR3 totals 14 residues. Germline V CDR1 and CDR2: SNHLY, FYNNEI. The CDR3 reads CASSERTGLWELFF. Full variable domain (outside the CDR3, taken from reference TRBV2 and TRBJ2-2): EPEVTQTPSHQVTQMGQEVILRCVPISNHLYFYWYRQILGQKVEFLVSFYNNEISEKSEIFDDQFSVERPDGSNFTLKIRSTKLEDSAMYFCASSERTGLWELFFGEGSRLTVL.

The chain recombines TRBV6-6 with TRBJ2-1; lacking DNA, the TRBD1 call made by TCRdb goes unchecked. Germline CDR1 reads MNHNY; CDR2 reads SVGAGI (reference sequence). The CDR3 covers 12 residues. The CDR3 region is CASRRRTGGQFF.

The rearrangement joins TRBV6-1 to TRBJ1-2; the D call of TRBD1 rests on TCRdb alone, since no DNA is present to check it. CDR3 size: 15 residues. CDR1 is MNHNS, CDR2 SASEGT, per germline. The chain's CDR3 is CASSPTLTTGDGYTF.